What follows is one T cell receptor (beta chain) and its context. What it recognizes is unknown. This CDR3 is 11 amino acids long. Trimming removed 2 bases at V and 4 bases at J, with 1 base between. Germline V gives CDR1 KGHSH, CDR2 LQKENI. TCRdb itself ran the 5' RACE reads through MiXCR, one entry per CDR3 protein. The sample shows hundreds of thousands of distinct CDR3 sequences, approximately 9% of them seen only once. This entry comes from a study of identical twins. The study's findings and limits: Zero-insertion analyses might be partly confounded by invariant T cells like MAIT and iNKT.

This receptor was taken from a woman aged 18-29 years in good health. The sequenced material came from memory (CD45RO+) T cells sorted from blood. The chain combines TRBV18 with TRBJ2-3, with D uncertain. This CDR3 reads CASSPADTQYF. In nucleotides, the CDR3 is TGTGCCAGCTCACCAGCAGATACGCAGTATTTT.